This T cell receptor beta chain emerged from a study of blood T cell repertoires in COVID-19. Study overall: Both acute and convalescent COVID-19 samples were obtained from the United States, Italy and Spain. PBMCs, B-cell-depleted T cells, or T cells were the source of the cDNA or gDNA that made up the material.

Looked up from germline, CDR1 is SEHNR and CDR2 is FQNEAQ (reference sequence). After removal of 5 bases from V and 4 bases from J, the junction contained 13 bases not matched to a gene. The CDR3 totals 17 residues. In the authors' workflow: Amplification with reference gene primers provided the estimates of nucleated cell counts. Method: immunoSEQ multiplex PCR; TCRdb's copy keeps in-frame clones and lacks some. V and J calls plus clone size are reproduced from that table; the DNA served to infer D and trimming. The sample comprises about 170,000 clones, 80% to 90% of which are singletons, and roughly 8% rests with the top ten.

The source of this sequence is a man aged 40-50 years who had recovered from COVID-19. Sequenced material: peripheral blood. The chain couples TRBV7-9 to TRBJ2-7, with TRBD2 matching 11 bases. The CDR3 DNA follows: TGTGCCAGCAGCCTTCTGGGAGCTAGCGGGGGGTTTTACGAGCAGTACTTC. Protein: CASSLLGASGGFYEQYF.